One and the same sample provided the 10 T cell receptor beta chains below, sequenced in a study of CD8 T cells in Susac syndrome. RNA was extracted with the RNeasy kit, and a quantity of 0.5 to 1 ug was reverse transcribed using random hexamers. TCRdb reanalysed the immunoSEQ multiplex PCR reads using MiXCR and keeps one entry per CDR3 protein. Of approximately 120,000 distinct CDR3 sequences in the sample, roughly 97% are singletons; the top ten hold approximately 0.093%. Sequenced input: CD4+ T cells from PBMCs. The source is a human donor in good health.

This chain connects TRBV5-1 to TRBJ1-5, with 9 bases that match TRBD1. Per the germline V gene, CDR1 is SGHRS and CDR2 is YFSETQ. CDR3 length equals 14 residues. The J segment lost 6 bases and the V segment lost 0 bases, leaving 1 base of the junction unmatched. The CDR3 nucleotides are TGCGCCAGCAGCTTGGGGACAGGGGCTCAGCCCCAGCATTTT. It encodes CASSLGTGAQPQHF.

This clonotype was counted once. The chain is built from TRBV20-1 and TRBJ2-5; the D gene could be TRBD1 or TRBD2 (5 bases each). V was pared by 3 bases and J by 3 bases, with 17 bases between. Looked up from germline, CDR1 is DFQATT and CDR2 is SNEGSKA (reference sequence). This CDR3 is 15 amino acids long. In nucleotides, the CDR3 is TGCAGTGCTAGTCCCGGGGCCCCCGGGGAAGAGACCCAGTACTTC. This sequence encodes CSASPGAPGEETQYF.

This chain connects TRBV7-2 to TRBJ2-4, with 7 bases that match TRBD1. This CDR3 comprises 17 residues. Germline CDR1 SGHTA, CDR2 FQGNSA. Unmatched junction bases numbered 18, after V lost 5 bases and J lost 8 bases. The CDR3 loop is CASSRDRDREVLDIQYF. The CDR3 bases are TGTGCCAGCAGCCGGGACCGAGACAGGGAAGTTCTGGACATTCAGTACTTC.

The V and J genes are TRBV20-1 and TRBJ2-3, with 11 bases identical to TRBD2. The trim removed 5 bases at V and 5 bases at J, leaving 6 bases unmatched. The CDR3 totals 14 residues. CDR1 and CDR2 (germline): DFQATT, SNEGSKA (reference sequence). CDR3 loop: CSAGLLAGEDTQYF. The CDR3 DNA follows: TGCAGTGCTGGTTTACTAGCGGGGGAAGATACGCAGTATTTT.

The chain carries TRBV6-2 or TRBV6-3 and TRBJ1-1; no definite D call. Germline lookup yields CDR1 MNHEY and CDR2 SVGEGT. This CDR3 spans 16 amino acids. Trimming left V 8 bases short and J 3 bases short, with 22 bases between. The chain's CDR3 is CASSEGNSRFHTEAFF. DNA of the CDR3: TGTGCCAGCTCAGAGGGTAATAGCAGGTTCCACACTGAAGCTTTCTTT.

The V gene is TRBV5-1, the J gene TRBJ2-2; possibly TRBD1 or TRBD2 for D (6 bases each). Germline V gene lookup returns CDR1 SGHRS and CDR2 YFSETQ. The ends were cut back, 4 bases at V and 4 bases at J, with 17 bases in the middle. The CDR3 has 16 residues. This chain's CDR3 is CASSLRGGGGTGELFF. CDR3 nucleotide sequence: TGCGCCAGCAGCCTACGCGGAGGGGGAGGCACCGGGGAGCTGTTTTTT.

CDR3 region: CASSEAMGSGQYF. Here the CDR3 DNA reads TGTGCCAGCAGTGAAGCGATGGGGTCTGGGCAGTACTTC. This chain links TRBV2 with TRBJ2-7; D is undetermined. The germline V gene has CDR1 SNHLY and CDR2 FYNNEI. V lost 0 bases and J lost 9, with 12 bases in between. The CDR3 covers 13 residues.

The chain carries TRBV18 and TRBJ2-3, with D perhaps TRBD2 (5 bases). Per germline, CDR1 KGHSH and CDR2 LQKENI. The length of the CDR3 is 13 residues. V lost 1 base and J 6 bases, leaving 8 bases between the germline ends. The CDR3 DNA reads TGTGCCAGCTCACCACGGGGAGTTGATACGCAGTATTTT. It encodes CASSPRGVDTQYF.

The CDR3 DNA reads as TGTGCCAGCAGCCAAGACGTGGGACACCGTGAGGAGCAGTTCTTC. Translation gives CASSQDVGHREEQFF. The chain recombines TRBV14 with TRBJ2-1; TRBD1 is a possible D gene (6 bases). Germline CDR1 is SGHDN and CDR2 is FVKESK. V lost 0 bases and J 10 bases, leaving 16 bases between the germline ends. The CDR3 has 15 residues.

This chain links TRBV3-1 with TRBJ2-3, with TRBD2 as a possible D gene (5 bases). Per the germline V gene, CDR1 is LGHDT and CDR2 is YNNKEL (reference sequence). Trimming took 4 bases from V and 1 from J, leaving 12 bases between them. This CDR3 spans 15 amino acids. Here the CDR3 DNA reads TGTGCCAGCAGCCCCCGCGGGCGGCGCACAGATACGCAGTATTTT. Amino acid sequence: CASSPRGRRTDTQYF.